These 24 T cell receptor beta chains were sequenced from one sample in a study of response to subunit inactivated influenza vaccine. TCRdb analysed the RT-PCR reads with MiXCR anew, one entry per CDR3 protein. The sample consists of fewer than 750,000 distinct CDR3 sequences, approximately 14% of them appearing once. The sample was PBMCs from blood, taken approximately 13 days after vaccination. The source of these receptors is a man aged 50 or older who received an inactivated influenza vaccine.

In its sample, this clonotype was seen a few times. The chain has TRBV2 and TRBJ2-7; the match to TRBD1 covers 11 bases. The CDR3 has 13 residues. Germline CDR1 is SNHLY and CDR2 is FYNNEI. Unmatched junction bases numbered 1, after V lost 3 bases and J lost 6 bases. CDR3 sequence (DNA): TGTGCCAGCAGTGATGGGACAGGGGGCGAGCAGTACTTC. This gives the protein CASSDGTGGEQYF.

This clonotype was counted many times. The chain carries TRBV28 and TRBJ1-5, with 8 bases matching TRBD1. Losses at the gene ends were 4 bases for V and 6 bases for J; bases not matched to a gene: 2. CDR3 length equals 13 residues. The germline V gene has CDR1 MDHEN and CDR2 SYDVKM. The CDR3 nucleotides are TGTGCCAGCAGTTCGGACAGGGTTCAGCCCCAGCATTTT. It encodes CASSSDRVQPQHF.

In this sample, this clonotype turned up a few times. The V call is TRBV24-1, the J call TRBJ2-5, with 8 bases fitting TRBD2. The CDR3 has 15 amino acids. The trim removed 7 bases at V and 0 bases at J, leaving 6 bases unmatched. Germline V lookup: CDR1 KGHDR, CDR2 SFDVKD. The CDR3 loop reads CATSLKAGDQETQYF. CDR3 in DNA: TGTGCCACCAGCCTCAAAGCGGGAGACCAAGAGACCCAGTACTTC.

This clonotype came up a few times. The chain uses TRBV7-9 and TRBJ1-1; perhaps TRBD1 as D (6 bases). V was cut by 4 bases and J by 4 bases, with 19 bases left in between. This CDR3 has 16 residues. Germline assignment: CDR1 SEHNR and CDR2 FQNEAQ (reference sequence). For the CDR3, the DNA is TGTGCCAGCAGCTCACCGGGGGGGTCAGGGGCCACTGAAGCTTTCTTT. Translation gives CASSSPGGSGATEAFF.

The chain couples TRBV7-6 to TRBJ2-5, with D possibly being TRBD1 (6 bases). The germline V gene encodes CDR1 SGHVS and CDR2 FNYEAQ. The V gene lost 0 bases and the J gene lost 0 bases, with 14 bases spanning the gap. The CDR3 runs 17 residues. CDR3 residues: CASSLAQTTGYQETQYF. The CDR3 DNA is TGTGCCAGCAGCTTAGCCCAAACTACAGGGTACCAAGAGACCCAGTACTTC.

A few counts support this clonotype. This chain connects TRBV11-2 to TRBJ2-5; D perhaps matches TRBD1 (6 bases). V lost 5 bases to trimming and J lost 1 base, with 14 bases between them. The CDR3 has 15 residues. The germline V gene encodes CDR1 SGHAT and CDR2 FQNNGV. CDR3 sequence (DNA): TGTGCCAGCAGCCCTGGACAGCTGTCCCAAGAGACCCAGTACTTC. Translated, it gives CASSPGQLSQETQYF.

This clonotype was observed a handful of times. This chain joins TRBV2 and TRBJ1-1; unclear D gene. The CDR3 contains 13 residues. The germline CDR1 and CDR2 sequences are SNHLY and FYNNEI. The V end lost 4 bases, the J end lost 3 bases, and 9 bases lay between the germline ends. CDR3 sequence reads: CASSGSGHTEAFF. In nucleotides, the CDR3 is TGTGCCAGCAGTGGATCTGGACACACTGAAGCTTTCTTT.

This clonotype was detected a few times. The chain recombines TRBV5-1 with TRBJ2-3; D unclear. Between the trimmed V and J ends, which lost 0 bases and 0 bases, there was a span of 14 bases. The CDR3 totals 17 residues. CDR1 is SGHRS and CDR2 is YFSETQ in the germline V gene. The CDR3 loop reads CASSLARASGSTDTQYF. Written as DNA, the CDR3 is TGCGCCAGCAGCTTGGCCAGAGCGTCCGGGAGCACAGATACGCAGTATTTT.

This clonotype was seen many times. The rearrangement uses TRBV7-9 and TRBJ1-4; TRBD1 agrees at 12 bases. CDR1 is SEHNR and CDR2 is FQNEAQ in the germline V gene (reference sequence). CDR3 length: 16 amino acids. V shed 5 bases and J 6 bases; nucleotides not matched to a gene: 7. CDR3 sequence: CASSPMGTGGDEKLFF. For the CDR3, the DNA is TGTGCCAGCAGCCCTATGGGGACAGGGGGCGATGAAAAACTGTTTTTT.

This clonotype has at least ten counts. The chain has TRBV5-1 and TRBJ1-2; possible D gene TRBD1, 5 bases. This CDR3 region has 13 residues. The germline V and J ends were trimmed by 3 bases and 8 bases, with 14 bases remaining between them. CDR1 is SGHRS and CDR2 is YFSETQ in the germline V gene. CDR3 coding DNA: TGCGCCAGCAGCTCGGGGGACGTCTCGGGCTACACCTTC. Its translation: CASSSGDVSGYTF.

The chain is built from TRBV20-1 and TRBJ1-2; 8 bases align to TRBD1. V lost 3 bases to trimming and J lost 8 bases; unmatched junction nucleotides: 20. Germline-derived CDR1 and CDR2 are DFQATT and SNEGSKA (reference sequence). The CDR3 length is 17 residues. The CDR3 nucleotides are TGCAGTGCTAGTCGGGGCGCGCTGACAGGGGTGGGGAGCGGCTACACCTTC. It codes for CSASRGALTGVGSGYTF.

There are a few counts of this clonotype. The V gene is TRBV4-3, the J gene TRBJ1-6, with D perhaps matching TRBD1 (5 bases). Trimming shortened V by 0 bases and J by 8 bases, and 11 bases separated the two germline ends. The germline V gene encodes CDR1 LGHNA and CDR2 YSLEER. The CDR3 length is 15 residues. DNA of the CDR3: TGCGCCAGCAGCCAAGATCAGGGCTGGGATTCACCCCTCCACTTT. Protein sequence: CASSQDQGWDSPLHF.

This sequence joins TRBV6-1 and TRBJ2-3; possible D gene TRBD1, 6 bases. Per the germline V gene, CDR1 is MNHNS and CDR2 is SASEGT. This CDR3 region has 15 residues. Trimming pared 7 bases from V and 0 bases from J, leaving 14 bases between. The CDR3 DNA reads TGTGCCAGCACCCAGGGGACAACTAGCACAGATACGCAGTATTTT. Protein: CASTQGTTSTDTQYF.

The chain couples TRBV29-1 to TRBJ1-5; D is unresolved. CDR1 and CDR2 (germline): SQVTM, ANQGSEA. The ends were cut back, 4 bases at V and 0 bases at J, with 10 bases in the middle. CDR3 length: 14 residues. DNA of the CDR3: TGCAGCGTTGTTTGGGGAGATAGCAATCAGCCCCAGCATTTT. Translating it yields CSVVWGDSNQPQHF.

This clonotype has at least ten counts. The genes are TRBV5-1 and TRBJ2-2, with a weak D call TRBD2 (6 bases). The CDR3 sequence is 16 residues long. V lost 4 bases and J 1 base, leaving 14 bases between the germline ends. Germline lookup yields CDR1 SGHRS and CDR2 YFSETQ. The CDR3 loop is CASSTFGAGNTGELFF. The CDR3 region has the DNA TGCGCCAGCAGCACCTTCGGAGCGGGGAACACCGGGGAGCTGTTTTTT.

The chain recombines TRBV29-1 with TRBJ1-1, with 10 bases identical to TRBD1. The CDR3 loop spans 13 amino acids. Germline V gene lookup returns CDR1 SQVTM and CDR2 ANQGSEA. The trim removed 5 bases at V and 8 bases at J, leaving 8 bases unmatched. This CDR3 is CSVRTGGSLEAFF. As DNA, the CDR3 is TGCAGCGTTCGGACAGGGGGTAGCCTGGAAGCTTTCTTT.

The chain is built from TRBV5-1 and TRBJ2-2, with D unclear. CDR3 length: 17 amino acids. CDR1 is SGHRS and CDR2 is YFSETQ in the germline V gene. V lost 0 bases and J lost 0, with 12 bases in between. CDR3 sequence (DNA): TGCGCCAGCAGCTTGGTTTTGGGCGTGGCGAACACCGGGGAGCTGTTTTTT. Translating gives CASSLVLGVANTGELFF.

This clonotype was counted at least ten times. The genes are TRBV7-8 and TRBJ1-3; D not resolved. This CDR3 contains 16 residues. Germline V gene lookup returns CDR1 SGHVS and CDR2 FQNEAQ. V lost 5 bases and J 0 bases, leaving 14 bases between the germline ends. CDR3 DNA sequence: TGTGCCAGCAGCCTACACGCCCCGAACTCTGGAAACACCATATATTTT. Translation gives CASSLHAPNSGNTIYF.

This clonotype came up a few times. The genes are TRBV10-3 and TRBJ2-4, with 11 bases aligning to TRBD1. V shed 0 bases and J 0 bases; nucleotides not matched to a gene: 4. CDR3 size: 18 residues. Germline loops: CDR1 ENHRY, CDR2 SYGVKD. The CDR3 sequence: CAISESGGQGGAKNIQYF. The CDR3 bases are TGTGCCATCAGTGAGTCAGGGGGACAGGGGGGAGCCAAAAACATTCAGTACTTC.

The chain has TRBV12-5 and TRBJ1-5; D is perhaps TRBD1 (5 bases). Looked up from germline, CDR1 is LGHNT and CDR2 is FRNRAP. The CDR3 consists of 15 residues. V was pared by 0 bases and J by 9 bases, with 15 bases between. CDR3: CASGLVLRGEGPQHF. CDR3 in DNA: TGTGCTAGTGGTTTGGTACTTCGGGGGGAGGGGCCCCAGCATTTT.

The chain is built from TRBV20-1 and TRBJ1-5; no definite D call. The V gene lost 5 bases and the J gene lost 6 bases, with 11 bases spanning the gap. Germline CDR1 reads DFQATT; CDR2 reads SNEGSKA (reference sequence). CDR3 length: 12 residues. As DNA, the CDR3 is TGCAGTGCTCTCAGAGGGATTCAGCCCCAGCATTTT. Translating it yields CSALRGIQPQHF.

This clonotype was detected a few times. The chain carries TRBV12-3 or TRBV12-4 and TRBJ1-2, with a possible D match to TRBD1 (5 bases). V was trimmed by 1 base and J by 0 bases, leaving 9 bases between them. This CDR3 has 15 amino acids. In DNA form, the CDR3 reads TGTGCCAGCAGTTTAGTCGGCAGGGCTAACTATGGCTACACCTTC. Protein sequence: CASSLVGRANYGYTF.

CDR3 region: CASIRPPLDSSYEQYF. The CDR3 DNA follows: TGTGCCAGCATCCGACCGCCCCTGGACAGCTCCTACGAGCAGTACTTC. J is TRBJ2-7 and V is TRBV21-1; the table gives TRBD1 as D, unverified against the DNA. TRBV21-1 is designated a pseudogene. This CDR3 contains 16 residues.

In its sample, this clonotype was seen a few times. This sequence joins TRBV7-2 and TRBJ2-5, with D perhaps assigned TRBD1 or TRBD2 (5 bases each). Per germline, CDR1 SGHTA and CDR2 FQGNSA. The V and J ends lost 3 bases and 1 base respectively, with 9 bases between them. The CDR3 is 14 residues long. CDR3 nucleotides: TGTGCCAGCAGCTTCAACGGGGCCCAAGAGACCCAGTACTTC. Translation: CASSFNGAQETQYF.